This T cell receptor beta chain was captured by sequencing in a study of blood T cell repertoires in COVID-19. CDR1 is SEHNR, CDR2 FQNEAQ, per germline (reference sequence). V lost 5 bases to trimming and J lost 4 bases; unmatched junction nucleotides: 11. This CDR3 spans 18 amino acids. The method was immunoSEQ multiplex PCR; TCRdb's version includes in-frame clones alone and lacks a portion of them. The sample contains more than 200,000 clones, roughly four fifths of which appear only once. Sequenced material: peripheral blood. This receptor was identified in a woman between 40 and 55 years old with active or convalescent COVID-19. The chain couples TRBV7-9 to TRBJ2-2; 12 bases match TRBD2. CDR3 DNA: TGTGCCAGCAGCCCTGGGACTAGCGGGCCCTGGAGCACCGGGGAGCTGTTTTTT. Translation gives CASSPGTSGPWSTGELFF.